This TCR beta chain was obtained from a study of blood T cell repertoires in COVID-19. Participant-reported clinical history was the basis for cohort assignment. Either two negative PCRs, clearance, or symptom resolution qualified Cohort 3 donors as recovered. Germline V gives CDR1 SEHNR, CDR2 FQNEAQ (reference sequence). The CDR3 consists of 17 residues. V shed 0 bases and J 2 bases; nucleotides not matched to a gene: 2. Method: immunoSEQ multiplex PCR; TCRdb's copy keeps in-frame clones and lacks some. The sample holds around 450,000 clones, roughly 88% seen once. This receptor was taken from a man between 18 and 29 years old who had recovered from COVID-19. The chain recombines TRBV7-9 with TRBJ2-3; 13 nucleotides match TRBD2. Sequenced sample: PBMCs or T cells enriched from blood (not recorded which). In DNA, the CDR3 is TGTGCCAGCAGCTTAGCGACTAGCGGGGGGACCACAGATACGCAGTATTTT. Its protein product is CASSLATSGGTTDTQYF. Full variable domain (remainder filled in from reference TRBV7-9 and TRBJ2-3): DTGVSQNPRHKITKRGQNVTFRCDPISEHNRLYWYRQTLGQGPEFLTYFQNEAQLEKSRLLSDRFSAERPKGSFSTLEIQRTEQGDSAMYLCASSLATSGGTTDTQYFGPGTRLTVL.